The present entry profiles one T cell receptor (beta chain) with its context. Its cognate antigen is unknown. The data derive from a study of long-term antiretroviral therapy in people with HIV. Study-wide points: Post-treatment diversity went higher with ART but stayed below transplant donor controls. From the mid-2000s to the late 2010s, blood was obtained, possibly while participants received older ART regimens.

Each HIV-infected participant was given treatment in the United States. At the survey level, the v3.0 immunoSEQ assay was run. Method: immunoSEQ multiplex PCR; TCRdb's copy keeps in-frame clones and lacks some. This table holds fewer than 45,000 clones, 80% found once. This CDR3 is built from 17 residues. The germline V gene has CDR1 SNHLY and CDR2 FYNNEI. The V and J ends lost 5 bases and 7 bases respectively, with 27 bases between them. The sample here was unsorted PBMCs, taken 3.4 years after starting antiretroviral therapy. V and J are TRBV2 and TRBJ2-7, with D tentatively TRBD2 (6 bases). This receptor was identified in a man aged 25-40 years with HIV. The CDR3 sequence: CASSRDFPSGSGGEQYF. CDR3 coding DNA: TGTGCCAGCAGTCGGGACTTCCCGTCGGGCTCTGGTGGTGAGCAGTACTTC.